This T cell receptor beta chain came from a study of blood T cells in healthy people across ages (dated by TCRdb to the mid-2010s). With regard to the full study: In model experiments, roughly one uniquely barcoded TCR beta cDNA molecule per two T cells was captured by template switching. The study measured age-related changes in TCR beta repertoire diversity using deep sequencing normalized with unique cDNA molecular identifiers. The donors were split into four age groups: young (average 16 years), middle-aged (39), aged (approximately 60) and long-lived (approximately 80). Donors of different ages were randomly distributed across sequencing lanes to avoid experimental bias. Two additional independent replicas of 1 million unique cDNA reads from the same blood draw were analyzed for two donors (one aged 18 to 30 and one aged 80 or older).

With regard to this clonotype: Its antigen target is currently unknown. No base quality values were provided; no much bigger clone lies one nucleotide off.

Paper-wide results and their limitations: Observed TCR beta diversity correlated strongly with the percentage of naive T cells measured by flow cytometry. Total diversity estimates from one million sequenced T cells were considered lower bounds and underestimates. As age increased, observed TCR beta diversity per million T cells dropped in a roughly linear way, and a significant reduction was already evident by age roughly 40. The long-lived group showed more naive CD4+ T cells, fewer expanded clones and increased TCR diversity than the aged group, suggesting age selection. Conclusive comparison of naive and antigen-experienced compartments was prevented by the profiling of bulk unsorted PBMCs. The CMV infection status of donors was not known, potentially confounding age-related changes in expanded clonotypes.

For CDR1 and CDR2, the germline V gene (reference sequence) lists DFQATT and SNEGSKA. There are 14 amino acids in the CDR3, from cysteine to phenylalanine inclusive. Of the read, only the CDR3 DNA is kept; its 42 bases are in frame from base 1. The V end loses 3 bases and the J end loses 4 bases, and a stretch of 13 bases separates them. Receptors were amplified or captured by 5' RACE. Sequencing was carried out with an Illumina HiSeq 2500. A second PCR of roughly 7 to 11 cycles was performed with a sample-barcoded 5' primer and a J-beta primer mix. Each TCR beta cDNA molecule received a unique molecular identifier from a template-switch 5' adaptor carrying 12 random nucleotides. At least 2.5 million CDR3-containing paired-end reads were obtained from each sample. First-strand cDNA synthesis was performed from all RNA using the Mint cDNA synthesis kit, with priming by a TRBC-specific oligonucleotide. Following uracil-DNA glycosylase treatment, a first 18-cycle PCR with universal primers M1SS and BC2_uni_R was performed on all cDNA. The published analysis was carried out like this. For normalization, 1 million high-quality reads, each with a distinct molecular identifier, were randomly selected from each sample. Reads with shared molecular identifiers were discarded instead of being binned into consensus sequences. MiTCR, run with a Q25 quality threshold and the strictest error-elimination algorithm, handled CDR3 identification, clonotype clustering and error correction. Lower-bound total TCR beta diversity was estimated with a nonparametric unseen species model using Euler transformation. TCRdb trimmed public reads at Q25 via fastp, called clones via MiXCR and kept in-frame beta chains. Rows are combined by CDR3 protein, so each entry shows the most common genes and DNA. The V and J calls were not made by the authors but by TCRdb's processing. Within this sample are about 1.7 million distinct CDR3 sequences, with about 30% of them counted one time only. Roughly 8% of the sample is taken by the ten largest.

The donors were a few dozen Caucasian individuals from Russia, aged about 6 to 100 years, who were systemically healthy. Each donor gave about 9.2 milliliters of peripheral blood, drawn into EDTA-treated Vacutainer tubes. Ficoll-Paque density-gradient centrifugation was used to isolate PBMCs, with at least 6 million obtained per sample. Trizol reagent was used to extract total RNA from PBMCs, with at least 6 micrograms per sample. Naive CD45RAhigh/CD27high T cell percentages were measured by flow cytometry on a PBMC aliquot from every donor. The sequencing input was blood. This clonotype was sampled from a woman in her thirties in good health. The rearranged chain carries TRBV20-1 and TRBJ2-1; the D gene remains uncertain. CDR3 region: CSASGRQRYNEQFF. The DNA reads as follows: TGCAGTGCTAGTGGGCGGCAGAGATACAATGAGCAGTTCTTC.